These 31 T cell receptor beta chains came from one sample sequenced in a study of T cells in Graves' hyperthyroidism and ophthalmopathy. Amplified TCR beta CDR3 regions derived from RNA transcripts. First-round RT-PCR of the TCR CDR3 relied on the HTBI primer set. TCRdb analysed the multiplex PCR reads with MiXCR anew, one entry per CDR3 protein. The sample shows about 210,000 distinct CDR3 sequences, 15% to 20% of them seen only once. The sample comprised blood. Receptor source: a man aged 50 to 60 with Graves' hyperthyroidism.

The V and J genes are TRBV5-1 and TRBJ2-2; D is unclear. The V gene's germline CDR1 is SGHRS and CDR2 YFSETQ. Trimming cost V 1 base and J 1 base, with 8 bases left between them. The CDR3 runs 15 residues. The CDR3 bases are TGCGCCAGCAGCTTGTTTGCGGAGAACACCGGGGAGCTGTTTTTT. Protein: CASSLFAENTGELFF.

This chain uses TRBV24-1 with TRBJ2-7; TRBD1 matches at 7 bases. This CDR3 is 13 amino acids long. J gave up 12 bases and V 7 bases, and 14 bases lay outside the gene matches. The germline gives CDR1 KGHDR, CDR2 SFDVKD. The CDR3 spells CATSRTGERMLYF. In nucleotides, the CDR3 is TGTGCCACCAGCAGGACAGGTGAACGAATGCTGTACTTC.

This clonotype was seen many times. V gene TRBV12-3 or TRBV12-4 combines with J gene TRBJ1-5; D unclear. Trimming removed 3 bases at V and 4 bases at J, with 7 bases between. There are 13 residues in the CDR3. Here the CDR3 reads CASSLNSNQPQHF. In nucleotides, the CDR3 is TGTGCCAGCAGTTTGAACTCAAATCAGCCCCAGCATTTT.

This clonotype was counted ten times or more. The V call is TRBV5-5, the J call TRBJ2-4, with D perhaps TRBD1 (5 bases). Germline V gene sequence: CDR1 SGHKS, CDR2 YYEKEE (reference sequence). This CDR3 is built from 14 residues. The V end lost 5 bases, the J end lost 0 bases, and 9 bases lay between the germline ends. CDR3 amino acids: CASSQGVAKNIQYF. CDR3 nucleotides: TGTGCCAGCAGTCAAGGGGTAGCCAAAAACATTCAGTACTTC.

This clonotype was detected ten times or more. The rearrangement joins TRBV7-3 to TRBJ2-7; 8 nucleotides agree with TRBD1. Trimming took 2 bases from V and 5 from J; bases not matched to a gene: 8. The CDR3 contains 15 residues. Germline values: CDR1 SGHTA, CDR2 FQGTGA. CDR3 region: CASSLGGQGGDEQYF. The DNA of the CDR3 is TGTGCCAGCAGCTTAGGCGGACAGGGTGGGGACGAGCAGTACTTC.

This clonotype was counted a few times. The DNA for the CDR3 is TGTGCCGGAGCTTGGACTAGCGGGAGGGCCGGGACAGATACGCAGTATTTT. Translating it yields CAGAWTSGRAGTDTQYF. This chain uses TRBV7-3 with TRBJ2-3; TRBD2 matches 15 bases. The junction had 12 bases not matched to a gene; V was cut back by 11 bases and J by 3 bases. Looked up from germline, CDR1 is SGHTA and CDR2 is FQGTGA. CDR3 length: 17 residues.

This clonotype was seen many times. This chain joins TRBV20-1 and TRBJ2-7, with 11 bases matching TRBD2. The germline CDR1 and CDR2 sequences are DFQATT and SNEGSKA (reference sequence). J lost 3 bases, V lost 6 bases, and 10 bases had no gene match. This CDR3 spans 15 amino acids. This CDR3 reads CSASPGTSGVYEQYF. DNA for the CDR3: TGCAGTGCGTCCCCCGGGACTAGCGGAGTCTACGAGCAGTACTTC.

The chain employs TRBV19 and TRBJ2-7; D unclear. The CDR3 length is 13 residues. CDR1 LNHDA and CDR2 SQIVND come from the germline V gene (reference sequence). The V end was cut by 4 bases, the J end by 0 bases, with 7 bases between. This CDR3 is CASSKGTSYEQYF. DNA for the CDR3: TGTGCCAGTAGTAAAGGCACCTCCTACGAGCAGTACTTC.

This chain links TRBV30 with TRBJ1-5, with 10 bases identical to TRBD1. The V segment lost 3 bases and the J segment 7 bases; nucleotides outside the gene matches: 24. Per germline, CDR1 GTSNPN and CDR2 SVGIG (reference sequence). This CDR3 has 20 residues. DNA of the CDR3: TGTGCCTGGAGAGGGAGGGACAGGGGTGCGCAGGTTGGCCTGGGACAGCCCCAGCATTTT. Translation gives CAWRGRDRGAQVGLGQPQHF.

This clonotype was seen repeatedly, ten times or more. The chain uses TRBV10-3 and TRBJ2-3, with a possible D match to TRBD1 (5 bases). CDR1 and CDR2 (germline): ENHRY, SYGVKD. The V and J ends lost 0 bases and 2 bases respectively, with 9 bases between them. CDR3 length: 15 amino acids. CDR3 bases: TGTGCCATCAGTGAGTCGATAGGGGCCACAGATACGCAGTATTTT. It encodes CAISESIGATDTQYF.

The chain is built from TRBV20-1 and TRBJ2-7; 11 nucleotides line up with TRBD1. Germline V gives CDR1 DFQATT, CDR2 SNEGSKA (reference sequence). The CDR3 is 16 residues long. V trimming: 5 bases; J trimming: 8 bases; junction bases outside the gene matches: 17. The DNA for the CDR3 is TGCAGTGCTTGGGACAGGGGGGTGCTAGCGGGGACACAGCAGTACTTC. This sequence encodes CSAWDRGVLAGTQQYF.

This clonotype was detected many times. This sequence joins TRBV11-2 and TRBJ2-7, with D possibly TRBD1 on 7 matching bases. CDR1 is SGHAT and CDR2 is FQNNGV in the germline V gene. The V end lost 0 bases, the J end lost 3 bases, and 9 bases lay between the germline ends. The CDR3 contains 14 residues. CDR3 protein: CASSLEQGGYEQYF. CDR3 DNA: TGTGCCAGCAGCTTAGAGCAGGGGGGCTACGAGCAGTACTTC.

CDR3 sequence reads: CASSGASNQPQHF. In DNA, the CDR3 is TGTGCCAGCAGTGGGGCCAGTAATCAGCCCCAGCATTTT. The chain combines TRBV6-1 with TRBJ1-5; D uncertain. Deletions cut 4 bases from V and 4 bases from J, with 8 bases between. The CDR3 totals 13 residues. Germline CDR1 reads MNHNS; CDR2 reads SASEGT.

This clonotype was observed a few times. The chain carries TRBV2 and TRBJ2-3; D not certain. CDR1 is SNHLY, CDR2 FYNNEI, per germline. V was cut by 8 bases and J by 2 bases, with 8 bases left in between. The CDR3 spans 12 residues. DNA of the CDR3: TGTGCCAGCTGGGCCTACACAGATACGCAGTATTTT. This translates into CASWAYTDTQYF.

V gene TRBV4-3 combines with J gene TRBJ2-2, with 13 bases identical to TRBD2. V trimming: 1 base; J trimming: 6 bases; junction bases outside the gene matches: 2. The germline V gene encodes CDR1 LGHNA and CDR2 YSLEER. This CDR3 is 16 amino acids long. The CDR3 spells CASSQGLAGGSGELFF. The CDR3 DNA reads TGCGCCAGCAGCCAAGGACTAGCGGGAGGATCCGGGGAGCTGTTTTTT.

Many counts were recorded for this clonotype. V is TRBV9 and J is TRBJ1-6; D call uncertain. The V gene lost 3 bases and the J gene lost 5 bases, with 6 bases spanning the gap. Germline V lookup: CDR1 SGDLS, CDR2 YYNGEE. The CDR3 extends over 13 amino acids. The CDR3 here is CASSDTDNSPLHF. The DNA for the CDR3 is TGTGCCAGCAGCGACACCGATAATTCACCCCTCCACTTT.

This rearrangement joins TRBV7-9 to TRBJ2-7, with D possibly being TRBD1 or TRBD2 (6 bases each). Trimming cost V 5 bases and J 4 bases, with 12 bases left between them. The germline V gene has CDR1 SEHNR and CDR2 FQNEAQ (reference sequence). The CDR3 length is 13 residues. The CDR3 DNA reads TGTGCCAGCAGCCCCCAGGGGAGGTACGAGCAGTACTTC. Its protein is CASSPQGRYEQYF.

Regarding this clonotype: Its ends do not fully match the called genes, so a read error is possible. This chain links TRBV20-1 with TRBJ2-7; D perhaps matches TRBD2 (5 bases). This CDR3 contains 13 residues. Germline V gives CDR1 DFQATT, CDR2 SNEGSKA (reference sequence). CDR3 amino acids: CGASQRAEGEQYF. The CDR3 coding sequence is TGCGGTGCTAGCCAGAGGGCGGAAGGCGAGCAGTACTTC.

This clonotype was recorded many times. The chain joins TRBV7-2 to TRBJ2-3; no clear D. This CDR3 contains 11 residues. The germline V gene encodes CDR1 SGHTA and CDR2 FQGNSA. Trimming took off 2 bases at V and 5 bases at J, with 2 bases between the two ends. The CDR3 DNA sequence: TGTGCCAGCAGCTTACTAGATACGCAGTATTTT. It is translated as CASSLLDTQYF.

The J gene is TRBJ2-1, the V gene TRBV7-9; D possibly corresponds to TRBD2 (5 bases). In germline, CDR1 is SEHNR, CDR2 FQNEAQ (reference sequence). The CDR3 runs 16 residues. The ends were cut back, 3 bases at V and 2 bases at J, with 14 bases in the middle. This CDR3 reads CASSFGQRSPYNEQFF. The CDR3 DNA reads TGTGCCAGCAGCTTTGGCCAGCGGAGCCCCTACAATGAGCAGTTCTTC.

V usage is TRBV19 and J usage is TRBJ1-4; 9 bases agree with TRBD1. CDR1 is LNHDA and CDR2 is SQIVND in the germline V gene (reference sequence). The junction had 3 bases not matched to a gene; V was cut back by 6 bases and J by 4 bases. This CDR3 comprises 14 residues. The chain's CDR3 is CASRRGQGNEKLFF. The CDR3 region has the DNA TGTGCCAGTAGAAGGGGACAGGGTAATGAAAAACTGTTTTTT.

CDR3 loop: CSVSEGQGTDTQYF. The CDR3 bases are TGCAGCGTATCTGAGGGCCAGGGCACAGATACGCAGTATTTT. The chain uses TRBV29-1 and TRBJ2-3; possible D gene TRBD2, 5 bases. This CDR3 has 14 residues. V gave up 6 bases and J gave up 1 base, with 14 bases separating them. The germline CDR1 and CDR2 sequences are SQVTM and ANQGSEA.

This clonotype appeared many times. V gene TRBV7-3 combines with J gene TRBJ2-7; 16 bases fit TRBD2. The germline V gene encodes CDR1 SGHTA and CDR2 FQGTGA. The CDR3 is 17 amino acids. J lost 5 bases, V lost 2 bases, and 6 bases had no gene match. CDR3 loop: CASSLGTSGRAKDEQYF. As DNA, the CDR3 is TGTGCCAGCAGCTTAGGGACTAGCGGGAGGGCCAAGGACGAGCAGTACTTC. Full variable domain (missing parts from reference TRBV7-3 and TRBJ2-7): GAGVSQTPSNKVTEKGKYVELRCDPISGHTALYWYRQSLGQGPEFLIYFQGTGAADDSGLPNDRFFAVRPEGSVSTLKIQRTERGDSAVYLCASSLGTSGRAKDEQYFGPGTRLTVT.

The chain has TRBV5-4 and TRBJ2-3; TRBD2 agrees at 13 bases. The CDR3 runs to 18 residues. V was pared by 4 bases and J by 0 bases, with 8 bases of the junction left unmatched. The V gene's germline CDR1 is SGHNT and CDR2 YYREEE (reference sequence). The CDR3 DNA follows: TGTGCCAGCAGCAAACGGACTAGCGGGAGTTATAGCACAGATACGCAGTATTTT. Residues: CASSKRTSGSYSTDTQYF.

The chain recombines TRBV9 with TRBJ2-3, with 8 bases that match TRBD2. Germline lookup yields CDR1 SGDLS and CDR2 YYNGEE. V lost 3 bases and J lost 5; bases outside the gene matches: 8. The CDR3 covers 15 residues. CDR3 nucleotide sequence: TGTGCCAGCAGCGCCCCGACTAGCGACGAAGATACGCAGTATTTT. This sequence encodes CASSAPTSDEDTQYF.

Concerning this clonotype itself: One junction end disagrees with the germline gene, perhaps due to a read error. The chain links TRBV6-1 to TRBJ1-3, with 10 nucleotides matching TRBD1. Germline assignment: CDR1 MNHNS and CDR2 SASEGT. The CDR3 sequence is 15 residues long. DNA for the CDR3: TGTGCCAGCAGAGAAGACAGGGGGCTTGGAAACACCATATATTTT. Amino acid sequence: CASREDRGLGNTIYF.

V and J are TRBV18 and TRBJ2-7; D is unclear. V dropped 1 base and J dropped 5 bases, with 6 bases sitting between them. The germline V gene encodes CDR1 KGHSH and CDR2 LQKENI. The CDR3 has 12 residues. CDR3 coding DNA: TGTGCCAGCTCACCACGGGTCGACGAGCAGTACTTC. Its translation: CASSPRVDEQYF.

This rearrangement joins TRBV11-1 to TRBJ1-6; no definite D call. Germline lookup yields CDR1 SGHAT and CDR2 FQDESV (reference sequence). Deletions cut 2 bases from V and 13 bases from J, with 9 bases between. This CDR3 has 12 amino acids. CDR3 protein: CASSLRNGPLHF. In nucleotides, the CDR3 is TGTGCCAGCAGCTTAAGGAATGGGCCCCTCCACTTT.

This clonotype was observed many times. The V and J genes are TRBV12-3 or TRBV12-4 and TRBJ1-6; 8 bases are shared with TRBD1. This CDR3 comprises 15 residues. V lost 5 bases to trimming and J lost 11 bases; unmatched junction nucleotides: 11. The CDR3 bases are TGTGCCAGCAGTCTAAACAGGGGGGATAGGACACCCCTCCACTTT. This translates into CASSLNRGDRTPLHF.

This clonotype has at least ten counts. The J gene is TRBJ2-3, the V gene TRBV20-1; TRBD2 matches 7 bases. The CDR3 has 17 residues. Germline lookup yields CDR1 DFQATT and CDR2 SNEGSKA (reference sequence). The V and J ends lost 2 bases and 2 bases, in that order; junction bases with no gene match: 13. CDR3 loop: CSARNLGGEGSTDTQYF. The CDR3 region has the DNA TGCAGTGCTAGAAATTTAGGCGGGGAGGGCTCCACAGATACGCAGTATTTT.

This clonotype was found many times. The V and J genes are TRBV5-1 and TRBJ1-1, with D hard to call. CDR1 is SGHRS, CDR2 YFSETQ, per germline. This CDR3 is 14 amino acids long. V lost 0 bases, J lost 4 bases, and 10 bases lay in between. The CDR3 sequence is CASSLVGVGTEAFF. The CDR3 bases are TGCGCCAGCAGCTTGGTGGGCGTGGGCACTGAAGCTTTCTTT.